Within the sample, the clone carrying this T cell receptor (beta chain) is medium-sized. The target antigen is unknown. The time point was: blood at routine non-recurrence follow-up after resection. The data were taken from a study of spatial heterogeneity in lung cancer. As for the study in general: The follow-up PBMC samples were sequenced whenever they were available. The median time to follow-up was approximately 2 years after resection.

The CDR3 runs to 14 residues. V lost 5 bases to trimming and J lost 4 bases; unmatched junction nucleotides: 10. CDR1 and CDR2 from the germline V gene are SQVTM and ANQGSEA. General observations from the study: Ubiquitous expanded tumor TCRs appeared in blood more at resection than follow-up.

MiXCR, applied by TCRdb to the 5' RACE reads, yields one record per CDR3 protein. The sample lists about 3,300 distinct CDR3 sequences; around 20% were seen once. The sequencing here drew on PBMCs, taken at follow-up. The TCR comes from a male donor with early-stage non-small cell lung cancer. The J gene is TRBJ2-7, the V gene TRBV29-1; 8 bases align to TRBD1. The CDR3 protein is CSVSSMDRDYEQYF. The CDR3 region has the DNA TGCAGCGTTTCCTCGATGGACAGGGATTACGAGCAGTACTTC.